This T cell receptor beta chain comes out of a study of blood T cell repertoires in COVID-19. Whole-study context: T cells, B-cell-depleted T cells, or PBMCs provided the cDNA or gDNA that served as material.

Data came from immunoSEQ multiplex PCR; TCRdb stores just in-frame clones and leaves some out. The sample lists about 230,000 clones, approximately 83% occurring once. The sequencing sample was made of peripheral blood. The source of this sequence is a man aged 50 to 59 with active or convalescent COVID-19.

The CDR3 reads CASSRGDFQETQYF. Here the CDR3 DNA reads TGTGCCAGCAGCCGAGGAGACTTCCAAGAGACCCAGTACTTC. This rearrangement joins TRBV3-1 (or the pseudogene TRBV3-2) to TRBJ2-5; no clear D gene. Looked up from germline, CDR1 is LGHDT and CDR2 is YNNKEL (reference sequence). CDR3 length equals 14 residues. V lost 4 bases and J 1 base, leaving 10 bases between the germline ends.